Listed here are 23 T cell receptor beta chains from one sample, sequenced in a study of blood T cell repertoires in COVID-19. Profiled with immunoSEQ multiplex PCR; TCRdb holds only in-frame clones, not every one. The repertoire includes roughly 150,000 clones, roughly 88% of them detected once, and approximately 2.4% sits in the top ten. Input material: peripheral blood. The receptors originated from a man between 18 and 35 years old with acute or convalescent COVID-19.

This chain uses TRBV5-1 with TRBJ2-2; TRBD1 agrees at 7 bases. Trimming at V came to 6 bases and at J to 3 bases, leaving 8 bases not matched to a gene. Germline assignment: CDR1 SGHRS and CDR2 YFSETQ. The CDR3 has 15 residues. CDR3 sequence (DNA): TGCGCCAGCACTACCACAGGGGCCCACACCGGGGAGCTGTTTTTT. The encoded protein is CASTTTGAHTGELFF. The full variable domain, in which reference TRBV5-1 and TRBJ2-2 provide the parts outside the CDR3, is KAGVTQTPRYLIKTRGQQVTLSCSPISGHRSVSWYQQTPGQGLQFLFEYFSETQRNKGNFPGRFSGRQFSNSRSEMNVSTLELGDSALYLCASTTTGAHTGELFFGEGSRLTVL.

The chain recombines TRBV7-9 with TRBJ1-5; 8 positions match TRBD1. There are 15 residues in the CDR3. With V trimmed by 4 bases and J by 5 bases, 7 bases remained unmatched. Per the germline V gene, CDR1 is SEHNR and CDR2 is FQNEAQ (reference sequence). CDR3 in DNA: TGTGCCAGCAGCTCGACAGGGGAGTTAGATCAGCCCCAGCATTTT. Its protein is CASSSTGELDQPQHF.

This clone was seen once. The J gene is TRBJ2-1, the V gene TRBV5-1; D not resolved. The V gene's germline CDR1 is SGHRS and CDR2 YFSETQ. With 0 bases removed from V and 10 bases from J, the gap between germline ends came to 11 bases. This CDR3 region has 13 residues. The CDR3 region is CASSLVRVGEQFF. The CDR3 coding sequence is TGCGCCAGCAGCTTGGTACGGGTTGGGGAGCAGTTCTTC.

The gene calls are TRBV11-2 and TRBJ1-1; TRBD1 agrees at 8 bases. With 1 base clipped from V and 2 bases from J, the junction kept 6 bases outside the gene matches. Germline values: CDR1 SGHAT, CDR2 FQNNGV. The CDR3 spans 16 residues. The CDR3 sequence is CASSLVRQGPNTEAFF. CDR3 in DNA: TGTGCCAGCAGCTTAGTACGACAGGGGCCTAACACTGAAGCTTTCTTT. The full variable domain, its missing parts supplied by reference TRBV11-2 and TRBJ1-1, is EAGVAQSPRYKIIEKRQSVAFWCNPISGHATLYWYQQILGQGPKLLIQFQNNGVVDDSQLPKDRFSAERLKGVDSTLKIQPAKLEDSAVYLCASSLVRQGPNTEAFFGQGTRLTVV.

The V gene is TRBV6-5, the J gene TRBJ1-1, with D perhaps TRBD1 (6 bases). The V gene's germline CDR1 is MNHEY and CDR2 SVGAGI. V was pared by 4 bases and J by 6 bases, with 12 bases between. This CDR3 spans 13 amino acids. The CDR3 DNA is TGTGCCAGCAGTTTCAGGGGACGGGCTGAAGCTTTCTTT. It codes for CASSFRGRAEAFF.

The V gene is TRBV7-6, the J gene TRBJ1-6, with a tentative D call TRBD1 (6 bases). The germline gives CDR1 SGHVS, CDR2 FNYEAQ. CDR3 size: 15 residues. Trimming pared 1 base from V and 10 bases from J, leaving 14 bases between. CDR3 sequence (DNA): TGTGCCAGCAGCTTAGGGGCAGGGGTGAGCTCACCCCTCCACTTT. This sequence encodes CASSLGAGVSSPLHF.

This chain uses TRBV27 with TRBJ1-1, with D possibly matching TRBD1 (5 bases). In germline, CDR1 is MNHEY, CDR2 SMNVEV (reference sequence). V was cut by 5 bases and J by 4 bases, with 14 bases left in between. CDR3 length: 14 amino acids. The CDR3: CASSKGRGGTEAFF. DNA for the CDR3: TGTGCCAGCAGTAAGGGCCGGGGGGGCACTGAAGCTTTCTTT.

This clone has a single count. V gene TRBV11-2 combines with J gene TRBJ1-2, with 8 bases matching TRBD1. After removal of 4 bases from V and 4 bases from J, the junction contained 5 bases not matched to a gene. CDR3 length equals 14 residues. CDR1 is SGHAT, CDR2 FQNNGV, per germline. The CDR3 bases are TGTGCCAGCAGCTCGGACAGGGTTAGCTATGGCTACACCTTC. It is translated as CASSSDRVSYGYTF.

This clone has a handful of counts. The rearrangement links TRBV14 to TRBJ2-7; D call uncertain. Per germline, CDR1 SGHDN and CDR2 FVKESK. Trimming shortened V by 5 bases and J by 2 bases, and 7 bases separated the two germline ends. The CDR3 sequence is 12 residues long. The CDR3 spells CASSSQTYEQYF. CDR3 sequence (DNA): TGTGCCAGCAGCTCCCAGACCTACGAGCAGTACTTC.

This chain connects TRBV4-1 to TRBJ2-1; TRBD1 agrees at 9 bases. Germline lookup yields CDR1 MGHRA and CDR2 YSYEKL. CDR3 length: 19 amino acids. V gave up 1 base and J gave up 7 bases; unmatched junction bases: 17. The CDR3 bases are TGCGCCAGCAGCCAAGGACTATTTCCGGGACAGGGCAATAAGAATGAGCAGTTCTTC. This gives the protein CASSQGLFPGQGNKNEQFF.

The rearrangement links TRBV19 to TRBJ1-2, with a tentative D call TRBD1 (6 bases). This CDR3 region has 18 residues. V was cut by 3 bases and J by 5 bases, with 25 bases left in between. Germline V gene lookup returns CDR1 LNHDA and CDR2 SQIVND (reference sequence). CDR3 residues: CASSISLQGRLDAYGYTF. Written as DNA, the CDR3 is TGTGCCAGTAGTATCTCGTTACAGGGAAGATTGGATGCTTATGGCTACACCTTC.

J is TRBJ1-1 and V is TRBV19; D unclear. The V end was cut by 3 bases, the J end by 8 bases, with 16 bases between. Looked up from germline, CDR1 is LNHDA and CDR2 is SQIVND (reference sequence). The CDR3 is 14 residues long. In nucleotides, the CDR3 is TGTGCCAGTAGTATGCCAGGTTCCCTCCGAGAAGCTTTCTTT. Amino acids: CASSMPGSLREAFF.

This clone was seen a single time. This sequence joins TRBV19 and TRBJ1-5; D is undetermined. V lost 5 bases, J lost 3 bases, and 11 bases lay in between. CDR3 size: 14 residues. The germline V gene has CDR1 LNHDA and CDR2 SQIVND (reference sequence). The CDR3 nucleotides read TGTGCCAGTAGTTCCAGGATGCACAATCAGCCCCAGCATTTT. Translated, it gives CASSSRMHNQPQHF. Combining the CDR3 with reference TRBV19 and TRBJ1-5 gives the whole variable domain DGGITQSPKYLFRKEGQNVTLSCEQNLNHDAMYWYRQDPGQGLRLIYYSQIVNDFQKGDIAEGYSVSREKKESFPLTVTSAQKNPTAFYLCASSSRMHNQPQHFGDGTRLSIL.

The chain uses TRBV7-8 and TRBJ2-7, with 9 bases aligning to TRBD1. V lost 6 bases and J lost 2; bases outside the gene matches: 8. CDR3 length equals 15 residues. Germline-derived CDR1 and CDR2 are SGHVS and FQNEAQ. The CDR3 reads CASRQTGTGTYEQYF. The CDR3 region has the DNA TGTGCCAGCAGACAAACCGGGACAGGGACCTACGAGCAGTACTTC.

The chain uses TRBV24-1 and TRBJ2-7; D is uncertain. V was clipped by 4 bases and J by 0 bases, with 6 bases between them. The germline gives CDR1 KGHDR, CDR2 SFDVKD. This CDR3 region has 13 residues. The CDR3: CATSESNSYEQYF. The CDR3 DNA follows: TGTGCCACCAGTGAATCTAACTCCTACGAGCAGTACTTC.

The chain carries TRBV30 and TRBJ1-3; TRBD1 might be the D (5 bases). Germline CDR1 reads GTSNPN; CDR2 reads SVGIG (reference sequence). V shed 1 base and J shed 3 bases, with 16 bases lying between them. The CDR3 contains 16 residues. CDR3 in amino acids: CAWSGGGKVDGNTIYF. Written as DNA, the CDR3 is TGTGCCTGGAGTGGGGGGGGGAAGGTGGATGGAAACACCATATATTTT. Full variable domain (missing parts from reference TRBV30 and TRBJ1-3): SQTIHQWPATLVQPVGSPLSLECTVEGTSNPNLYWYRQAAGRGLQLLFYSVGIGQISSEVPQNLSASRPQDRQFILSSKKLLLSDSGFYLCAWSGGGKVDGNTIYFGEGSWLTVV.

V is TRBV25-1 and J is TRBJ1-1; D not resolved. Trimming pared 6 bases from V and 7 bases from J, leaving 18 bases between. The V gene's germline CDR1 is MGHDK and CDR2 SYGVNS. The CDR3 spans 14 residues. CDR3 DNA: TGTGCCAGCAGCGAGAGGAGGGCACCATATGAAGCTTTCTTT. As protein: CASSERRAPYEAFF.

V usage is TRBV19 and J usage is TRBJ1-2, with D possibly being TRBD1 (6 bases). CDR3 length equals 15 residues. Per germline, CDR1 LNHDA and CDR2 SQIVND (reference sequence). V dropped 5 bases and J dropped 1 base, with 14 bases sitting between them. The CDR3 loop reads CASSSGTKLNYGYTF. CDR3 DNA: TGTGCCAGTAGTTCAGGGACAAAACTTAACTATGGCTACACCTTC.

The chain has TRBV5-1 and TRBJ2-7, with 8 bases matching TRBD1. J lost 7 bases, V lost 0 bases, and 9 bases had no gene match. Germline-derived CDR1 and CDR2 are SGHRS and YFSETQ. This CDR3 spans 15 amino acids. The DNA of the CDR3 is TGCGCCAGCAGCTTGGAGCAGGGGGCTTTTACGGAGCAGTACTTC. This encodes CASSLEQGAFTEQYF.

The chain carries TRBV7-9 and TRBJ1-4; D not resolved. This CDR3 is 14 amino acids long. Per germline, CDR1 SEHNR and CDR2 FQNEAQ (reference sequence). V was pared by 11 bases and J by 1 base, with 14 bases between. CDR3 nucleotide sequence: TGTGCCGGAGGAGTATGGGGAACTAATGAAAAACTGTTTTTT. Translation gives CAGGVWGTNEKLFF.

The chain employs TRBV9 and TRBJ2-7; TRBD2 might be the D (5 bases). Germline V gene data show CDR1 as SGDLS and CDR2 as YYNGEE. V was shortened by 5 bases and J by 13 bases, with 22 bases between the two germline ends. This CDR3 is 13 amino acids long. CDR3 protein: CASSARAAGDYYF. The CDR3 DNA follows: TGTGCCAGCAGTGCGAGAGCCGCCGGGGATTACTACTTC.

J is TRBJ1-2 and V is TRBV5-1, with D perhaps matching TRBD1 (6 bases). CDR1 is SGHRS and CDR2 is YFSETQ in the germline V gene. The germline V and J ends were trimmed by 4 bases and 2 bases, with 12 bases remaining between them. The CDR3 sequence is 14 residues long. CDR3 DNA sequence: TGCGCCAGCAGCCACTCCACAGGGAACTATGGCTACACCTTC. Its translation is CASSHSTGNYGYTF.

This chain links TRBV6-5 with TRBJ2-7, with D possibly matching TRBD1 (5 bases). This CDR3 spans 13 amino acids. Germline-derived CDR1 and CDR2 are MNHEY and SVGAGI. The V and J ends lost 2 bases and 5 bases respectively, with 10 bases between them. CDR3 sequence (DNA): TGTGCCAGCAGTTACGGCAGGGTGCACGAGCAGTACTTC. It is translated as CASSYGRVHEQYF.